The clone carrying this T cell receptor (beta chain) was counted at least ten times. The CDR3 runs to 14 residues. Trimming pared 4 bases from V and 0 bases from J, leaving 7 bases between. CDR1 is LNHDA, CDR2 SQIVND, per germline (reference sequence). Cohort assignment relied on participant-reported clinical history. This sample was taken from a study of blood T cell repertoires in COVID-19. Clones were sequenced by immunoSEQ multiplex PCR, and TCRdb holds only the in-frame ones, with some missing. The sample has fewer than 200,000 clones; 81% are singletons. The genes are TRBV19 and TRBJ2-1; perhaps TRBD1 as D (5 bases). Sequenced input: PBMCs or T cells enriched from blood (not recorded which). This clonotype was sampled from a woman between 40 and 50 years old with acute COVID-19. CDR3 in amino acids: CASSRTTSYNEQFF. The CDR3 region has the DNA TGTGCCAGTAGTAGGACAACCTCCTACAATGAGCAGTTCTTC.